What follows are 9 T cell receptor beta chains derived from one specimen sequenced in a study of vaccination effects on CD4 cells after COVID-19. Sequencing followed a ViraFEST assay step that expanded antigen-specific CD4+ T cells with viral peptide pools. Researchers isolated CD4+ T cells once approximately 10 days of culture had elapsed. The person had PCR-confirmed SARS-CoV-2 infection between March and December 2020. No antigens are known for them. Assay: immunoSEQ multiplex PCR; the TCRdb copy retains only in-frame clones and omits some. The table has 24,000 or so clones, about three quarters seen once. The source was CD4+ T cells from PBMCs cultured with SARS-CoV-2 spike peptides, collected before COVID-19 vaccination. The source of these receptors is a human donor who had a prior SARS-CoV-2 infection.

The V call is TRBV29-1, the J call TRBJ2-7; perhaps TRBD2 as D (7 bases). V lost 4 bases, J lost 1 base, and 17 bases lay in between. Germline V lookup: CDR1 SQVTM, CDR2 ANQGSEA. The CDR3 sequence is 15 residues long. This chain's CDR3 is CSVGGGRAPSYEQYF. The DNA for the CDR3 is TGCAGCGTTGGGGGGGGCAGGGCACCATCCTACGAGCAGTACTTC.

The chain carries TRBV15 and TRBJ1-2, with D perhaps TRBD1 (5 bases). This CDR3 comprises 14 residues. The V gene's germline CDR1 is LNHNV and CDR2 YYDKDF (reference sequence). Trimming cost V 0 bases and J 4 bases, with 9 bases left between them. The CDR3 DNA reads as TGTGCCACCAGCAGAGACAGGGCTGGCTATGGCTACACCTTC. Translated, it gives CATSRDRAGYGYTF.

The chain employs TRBV2 and TRBJ2-7, with 7 bases identical to TRBD1. The CDR3 loop spans 14 amino acids. Germline CDR1 SNHLY, CDR2 FYNNEI. V shed 7 bases, J shed 4 bases, and the junction held 10 bases outside the gene matches. In nucleotides, the CDR3 is TGTGCCAGCAAGGAAGACAGGGTTGGGTACGAGCAGTACTTC. Residues: CASKEDRVGYEQYF.

This clone was seen a few times. The rearrangement links TRBV7-9 to TRBJ2-7; the D is unclear. V lost 3 bases, J lost 2 bases, and 20 bases lay in between. This CDR3 is built from 17 residues. Germline values: CDR1 SEHNR, CDR2 FQNEAQ (reference sequence). The CDR3 reads CASSLAKTGFKPYEQYF. Written as DNA, the CDR3 is TGTGCCAGCAGCTTGGCTAAGACGGGTTTCAAACCCTACGAGCAGTACTTC.

The genes are TRBV3-1 (or the pseudogene TRBV3-2) and TRBJ1-6; no definite D call. This CDR3 region has 17 residues. Germline CDR1 reads LGHDT; CDR2 reads YNNKEL (reference sequence). V lost 0 bases and J 5 bases, leaving 14 bases between the germline ends. CDR3 in DNA: TGTGCCAGCAGCCAAGATTCGTCCAGGTTGGATAATTCACCCCTCCACTTT. It is translated as CASSQDSSRLDNSPLHF.

The rearrangement joins TRBV5-4 to TRBJ2-2, with no clear D. Germline-derived CDR1 and CDR2 are SGHNT and YYREEE (reference sequence). This CDR3 contains 15 residues. V was shortened by 4 bases and J by 1 base, with 11 bases between the two germline ends. The CDR3 spells CASSRKPQNTGELFF. Here the CDR3 DNA reads TGTGCCAGCAGCCGGAAACCCCAGAACACCGGGGAGCTGTTTTTT.

This clone was seen only once. The rearrangement links TRBV6-1 to TRBJ1-2, with D tentatively TRBD1 (6 bases). This CDR3 spans 17 amino acids. CDR1 and CDR2 from the germline V gene are MNHNS and SASEGT. Trimming shortened V by 2 bases and J by 4 bases, and 20 bases separated the two germline ends. The CDR3 protein is CASSEPGHTPGGYGYTF. In DNA, the CDR3 is TGTGCCAGCAGTGAACCGGGACACACCCCAGGAGGCTATGGCTACACCTTC.

V and J are TRBV7-8 and TRBJ2-7, with D possibly TRBD1 on 6 matching bases. The germline gives CDR1 SGHVS, CDR2 FQNEAQ. V was shortened by 2 bases and J by 2 bases, with 13 bases between the two germline ends. The CDR3 length is 15 residues. The CDR3 DNA reads as TGTGCCAGCAGCTTAAGACCAGGGGCAGCCTACGAGCAGTACTTC. Encoded protein: CASSLRPGAAYEQYF.

The rearrangement links TRBV2 to TRBJ1-6, with D possibly being TRBD1 (5 bases). The CDR3 contains 17 residues. Trimming shortened V by 4 bases and J by 6 bases, and 19 bases separated the two germline ends. Germline assignment: CDR1 SNHLY and CDR2 FYNNEI. The CDR3 sequence is CASSAPPGDGGNSPLHF. The CDR3 region has the DNA TGTGCCAGCAGTGCGCCACCGGGGGATGGAGGTAATTCACCCCTCCACTTT.